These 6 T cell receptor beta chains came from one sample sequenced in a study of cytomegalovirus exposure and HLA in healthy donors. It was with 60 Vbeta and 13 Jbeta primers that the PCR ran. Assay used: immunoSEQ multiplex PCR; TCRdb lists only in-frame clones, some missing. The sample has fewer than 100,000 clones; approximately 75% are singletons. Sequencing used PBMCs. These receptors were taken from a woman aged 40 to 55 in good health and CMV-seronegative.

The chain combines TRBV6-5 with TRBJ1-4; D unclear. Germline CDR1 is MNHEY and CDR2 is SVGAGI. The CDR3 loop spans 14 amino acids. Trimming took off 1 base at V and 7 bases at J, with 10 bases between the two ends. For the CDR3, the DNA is TGTGCCAGCAGTTACTTTTTAGGGAGTGAAAAACTGTTTTTT. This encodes CASSYFLGSEKLFF.

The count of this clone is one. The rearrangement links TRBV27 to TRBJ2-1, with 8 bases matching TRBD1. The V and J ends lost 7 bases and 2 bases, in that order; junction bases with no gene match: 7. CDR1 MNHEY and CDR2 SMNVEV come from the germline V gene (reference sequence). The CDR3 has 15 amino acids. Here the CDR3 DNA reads TGTGCCAGCAATACACAGGGGGGCACCTACAATGAGCAGTTCTTC. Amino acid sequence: CASNTQGGTYNEQFF.

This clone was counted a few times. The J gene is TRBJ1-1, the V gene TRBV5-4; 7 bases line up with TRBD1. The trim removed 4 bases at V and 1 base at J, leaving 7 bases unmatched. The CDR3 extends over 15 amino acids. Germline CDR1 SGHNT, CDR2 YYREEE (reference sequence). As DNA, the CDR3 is TGTGCCAGCAGCCCGGGGGACAGAGAGAACACTGAAGCTTTCTTT. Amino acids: CASSPGDRENTEAFF.

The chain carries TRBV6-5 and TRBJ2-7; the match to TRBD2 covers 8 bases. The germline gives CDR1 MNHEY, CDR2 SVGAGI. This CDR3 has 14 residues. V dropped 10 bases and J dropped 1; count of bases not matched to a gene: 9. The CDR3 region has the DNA TGTGCCACCCGCGACCGGGGGGGATCCTACGAGCAGTACTTC. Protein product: CATRDRGGSYEQYF.

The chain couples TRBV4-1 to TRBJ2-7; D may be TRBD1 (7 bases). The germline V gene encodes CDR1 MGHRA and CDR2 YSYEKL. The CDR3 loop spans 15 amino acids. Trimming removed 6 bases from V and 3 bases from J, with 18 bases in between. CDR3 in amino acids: CASSLGQAGGYEQYF. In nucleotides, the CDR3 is TGCGCCAGCAGTTTAGGACAGGCCGGGGGCTACGAGCAGTACTTC.

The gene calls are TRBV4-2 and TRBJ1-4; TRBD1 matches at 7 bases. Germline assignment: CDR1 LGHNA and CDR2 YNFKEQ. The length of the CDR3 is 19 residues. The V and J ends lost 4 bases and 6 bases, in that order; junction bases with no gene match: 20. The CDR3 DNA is TGTGCCAGCAGCCCCAAGGGGGGACGGGAGGGGGCGTGGGATGAAAAACTGTTTTTT. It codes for CASSPKGGREGAWDEKLFF.